This T cell receptor beta chain was identified in a study of beta chain features in type 1 diabetes. Sorting based on CD45RO/CCR7/CD25/CD127/CD95/CD27 separated CD4+ naive, central memory, regulatory and stem cell-like memory cells. V lost 10 bases to trimming and J lost 5 bases; unmatched junction nucleotides: 9. The germline gives CDR1 MNHNS, CDR2 SASEGT. This CDR3 has 13 amino acids. Expressed TCRB transcripts were sequenced, since all the RNA that had been isolated was reverse transcribed. The data were produced by immunoSEQ multiplex PCR, yet TCRdb's version contains in-frame clones alone and is incomplete. The sample has under 200,000 clones; 6.5% to 8.5% are singletons. Overall study results and limits: TCRB CDR3s were moderately but significantly shorter in Type 1 diabetes patients in all four CD4+ subsets.

This clone has a handful of counts. Its antigen is still unknown. This TCR was recovered from a woman between 18 and 30 years old with type 1 diabetes. The sequenced material came from central memory CD4+ T cells from blood. The chain joins TRBV6-1 to TRBJ2-5, with 8 positions matching TRBD1. CDR3 DNA: TGTGCCACCTCTAGACAGGGGAGTGAGACCCAGTACTTC. It is translated as CATSRQGSETQYF.